The 8 T cell receptor beta chains reported below all come from one sample, sequenced in a study of TIL therapy for anti-PD-1-resistant metastatic lung cancer. This sample's time point: pre-treatment sample, taken before nivolumab and TIL therapy. Most excised metastases sampled were pleural nodules or supraclavicular lymph nodes. Sequencing used immunoSEQ v3. The assay was immunoSEQ multiplex PCR, and TCRdb's table has in-frame clones only and misses some. Of about 50,000 clones detected, about two thirds appear once; the ten largest clones hold approximately 5.6%. Sample: tumor tissue, taken at baseline. These receptors were collected from a person between 30 and 80 years old with non-small cell lung cancer.

The V and J genes are TRBV5-6 and TRBJ2-7; 12 bases line up with TRBD2. The length of the CDR3 is 16 residues. With 5 bases clipped from V and 6 bases from J, the junction kept 12 bases outside the gene matches. The germline V gene has CDR1 SGHDT and CDR2 YYEEEE. This chain's CDR3 is CASSPDPSGRAGEQYF. CDR3 DNA: TGTGCCAGCAGTCCGGACCCTAGCGGGAGGGCCGGCGAGCAGTACTTC.

This sequence joins TRBV5-1 and TRBJ1-6; tentatively, D is TRBD1 (6 bases). The CDR3 length is 15 residues. The germline V gene has CDR1 SGHRS and CDR2 YFSETQ. V was cut by 5 bases and J by 6 bases, with 15 bases left in between. The CDR3 nucleotides are TGCGCCAGCAGTTCAGGGGCTCATACTAATTCACCCCTCCACTTT. It codes for CASSSGAHTNSPLHF.

The CDR3 sequence is CASSLGRGTGELFF. In DNA form, the CDR3 reads TGCGCCAGCAGCTTAGGCAGGGGGACCGGGGAGCTGTTTTTT. The chain has TRBV5-1 and TRBJ2-2, with 7 bases matching TRBD1. V shed 2 bases and J 5 bases; nucleotides not matched to a gene: 3. Germline CDR1 SGHRS, CDR2 YFSETQ. The CDR3 has 14 amino acids.

This clone was seen a few times. V usage is TRBV6-1 and J usage is TRBJ1-2; D perhaps matches TRBD1 (5 bases). CDR1 is MNHNS and CDR2 is SASEGT in the germline V gene. The CDR3 has 14 amino acids. V dropped 2 bases and J dropped 2 bases, with 9 bases sitting between them. The CDR3 bases are TGTGCCAGCAGTGAAACGGGACGGAACTATGGCTACACCTTC. Its translation is CASSETGRNYGYTF.

This clone was seen a handful of times. The V call is TRBV2, the J call TRBJ2-2; tentative D call: TRBD2 (5 bases). Trimming pared 6 bases from V and 5 bases from J, leaving 16 bases between. The length of the CDR3 is 15 residues. CDR1 and CDR2 (germline): SNHLY, FYNNEI. This chain's CDR3 is CASSPTVPGTGELFF. The CDR3 coding sequence is TGTGCCAGCAGCCCCACTGTCCCGGGAACCGGGGAGCTGTTTTTT.

This clone was recorded a few times. The V and J genes are TRBV7-2 and TRBJ2-2; D is undetermined. The V end was cut by 5 bases, the J end by 13 bases, with 23 bases between. The CDR3 loop spans 15 amino acids. CDR1 SGHTA and CDR2 FQGNSA come from the germline V gene. CDR3 coding DNA: TGTGCCAGCAGCCCCCGACTGGGCCAAGTTCCTGCGCTGTTTTTT. The encoded protein is CASSPRLGQVPALFF. Filled out from reference TRBV7-2 and TRBJ2-2, the complete variable domain reads GAGVSQSPSNKVTEKGKDVELRCDPISGHTALYWYRQSLGQGLEFLIYFQGNSAPDKSGLPSDRFSAERTGGSVSTLTIQRTQQEDSAVYLCASSPRLGQVPALFFGEGSRLTVL.

This clone was counted a single time. The genes are TRBV7-2 and TRBJ2-7, with D maybe TRBD2 (5 bases). The CDR3 consists of 15 residues. Trimming stripped 2 bases from V and 0 bases from J, with 11 bases between. The germline CDR1 and CDR2 sequences are SGHTA and FQGNSA. CDR3 DNA sequence: TGTGCCAGCAGCTTACAGACGGGGAGCTCCTACGAGCAGTACTTC. This codes for CASSLQTGSSYEQYF.

The chain carries TRBV30 and TRBJ2-5, with TRBD1 matching over 9 bases. V lost 5 bases and J lost 5; bases outside the gene matches: 3. The CDR3 has 12 residues. Germline V gives CDR1 GTSNPN, CDR2 SVGIG (reference sequence). CDR3 region: CAWGQGRETQYF. In DNA form, the CDR3 reads TGTGCCTGGGGACAGGGGAGGGAGACCCAGTACTTC.